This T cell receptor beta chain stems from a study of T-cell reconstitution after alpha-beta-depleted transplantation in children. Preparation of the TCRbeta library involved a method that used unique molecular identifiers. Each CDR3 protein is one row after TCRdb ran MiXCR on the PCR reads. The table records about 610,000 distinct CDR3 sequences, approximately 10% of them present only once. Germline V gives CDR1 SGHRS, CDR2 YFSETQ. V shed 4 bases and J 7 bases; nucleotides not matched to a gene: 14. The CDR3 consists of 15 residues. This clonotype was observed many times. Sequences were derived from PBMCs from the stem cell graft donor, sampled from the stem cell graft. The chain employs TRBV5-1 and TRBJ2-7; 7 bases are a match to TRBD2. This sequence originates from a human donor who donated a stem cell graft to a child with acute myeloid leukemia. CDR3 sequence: CASSGGVGSYGEQYF. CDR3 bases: TGCGCCAGCAGCGGGGGGGTAGGGTCCTACGGGGAGCAGTACTTC.